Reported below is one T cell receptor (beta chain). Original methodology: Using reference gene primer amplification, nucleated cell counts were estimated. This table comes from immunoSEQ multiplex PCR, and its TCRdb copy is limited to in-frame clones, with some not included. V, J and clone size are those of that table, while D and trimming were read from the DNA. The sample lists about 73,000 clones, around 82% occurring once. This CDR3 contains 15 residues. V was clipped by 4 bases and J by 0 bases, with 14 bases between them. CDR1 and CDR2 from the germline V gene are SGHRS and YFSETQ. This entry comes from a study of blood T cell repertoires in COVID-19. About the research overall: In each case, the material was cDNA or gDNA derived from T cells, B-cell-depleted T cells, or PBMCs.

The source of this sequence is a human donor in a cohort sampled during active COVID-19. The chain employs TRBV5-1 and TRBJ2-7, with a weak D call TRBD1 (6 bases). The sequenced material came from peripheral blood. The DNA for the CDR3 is TGCGCCAGCAGCCCGGCCGGGACAATCTCCTACGAGCAGTACTTC. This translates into CASSPAGTISYEQYF.